This entry lists 18 T cell receptor beta chains sequenced from one sample in a study of cytomegalovirus exposure and HLA in healthy donors. TCRdb keeps only in-frame clones here, not all; method: immunoSEQ multiplex PCR. In the table there are approximately 180,000 clones, roughly 86% of which are singletons. Material for sequencing was PBMCs. Every receptor here comes from a young man in good health and CMV-seropositive.

This chain's CDR3 is CASSQPGLADPGELFF. The CDR3 DNA sequence: TGTGCCAGCAGCCAGCCGGGACTAGCGGACCCCGGGGAGCTGTTTTTT. The chain is built from TRBV14 and TRBJ2-2; 11 bases agree with TRBD2. Germline values: CDR1 SGHDN, CDR2 FVKESK. CDR3 size: 16 residues. J lost 6 bases, V lost 3 bases, and 6 bases had no gene match. Variable domain in full (rest from reference TRBV14 and TRBJ2-2): EAGVTQFPSHSVIEKGQTVTLRCDPISGHDNLYWYRRVMGKEIKFLLHFVKESKQDESGMPNNRFLAERTGGTYSTLKVQPAELEDSGVYFCASSQPGLADPGELFFGEGSRLTVL.

The V call is TRBV6-5, the J call TRBJ1-2; 7 bases agree with TRBD1. V lost 3 bases, J lost 2 bases, and 3 bases stayed unmatched. The CDR3 spans 14 residues. The germline gives CDR1 MNHEY, CDR2 SVGAGI. CDR3 region: CASSYSTGNYGYTF. DNA for the CDR3: TGTGCCAGCAGTTATTCGACAGGGAACTATGGCTACACCTTC.

This rearrangement joins TRBV30 to TRBJ1-1; D possibly corresponds to TRBD1 (5 bases). CDR3 length: 14 amino acids. Per germline, CDR1 GTSNPN and CDR2 SVGIG (reference sequence). V gave up 0 bases and J gave up 4 bases, with 12 bases separating them. The CDR3 reads CAWSVSGLGTEAFF. CDR3 in DNA: TGTGCCTGGAGTGTTTCAGGGCTAGGCACTGAAGCTTTCTTT.

The rearrangement links TRBV5-4 to TRBJ2-7, with D maybe TRBD2 (6 bases). The CDR3 runs to 11 residues. Germline V gene sequence: CDR1 SGHNT, CDR2 YYREEE (reference sequence). V lost 10 bases, J lost 6 bases, and 14 bases lay in between. In nucleotides, the CDR3 is TGTGCCTATGGAGGGTTGGGCGAGCAGTACTTC. Residues: CAYGGLGEQYF.

On this clone: Other DNA sequences in this sample translate to the same CDR3. The V call is TRBV4-3, the J call TRBJ1-1; possible D gene TRBD1, 5 bases. The CDR3 sequence is 13 residues long. V was trimmed by 1 base and J by 5 bases, leaving 8 bases between them. Germline CDR1 LGHNA, CDR2 YSLEER. In nucleotides, the CDR3 is TGCGCCAGCAGCCAAGGCCGGGGGACTGAAGCTTTCTTT. This encodes CASSQGRGTEAFF.

The chain links TRBV6-6 to TRBJ1-4; 8 positions agree with TRBD1. The CDR3 spans 15 residues. V lost 6 bases to trimming and J lost 0 bases; unmatched junction nucleotides: 3. In germline, CDR1 is MNHNY, CDR2 SVGAGI (reference sequence). The CDR3 region is CASSLDRATNEKLFF. CDR3 sequence (DNA): TGTGCCAGCAGCCTGGACAGGGCAACTAATGAAAAACTGTTTTTT.

V usage is TRBV11-2 and J usage is TRBJ2-2; TRBD2 aligns across 12 bases. CDR1 is SGHAT and CDR2 is FQNNGV in the germline V gene. The CDR3 has 17 residues. V was pared by 5 bases and J by 0 bases, with 4 bases of the junction left unmatched. Here the CDR3 DNA reads TGTGCCAGCAGCCCTCGACTAGCGGGAGCGAACACCGGGGAGCTGTTTTTT. This codes for CASSPRLAGANTGELFF.

The chain recombines TRBV28 with TRBJ2-2; the D gene is possibly TRBD1 (7 bases). The CDR3 spans 15 residues. V was pared by 5 bases and J by 4 bases, with 14 bases between. CDR1 is MDHEN and CDR2 is SYDVKM in the germline V gene. CDR3 coding DNA: TGTGCCAGCAGTCGAAGACAGGGACTCACCGGGGAGCTGTTTTTT. Protein product: CASSRRQGLTGELFF.

V gene TRBV7-2 combines with J gene TRBJ2-2, with 10 bases identical to TRBD1. In germline, CDR1 is SGHTA, CDR2 FQGNSA. The CDR3 is 17 amino acids. The V segment lost 1 base and the J segment 3 bases; nucleotides outside the gene matches: 5. The CDR3 loop is CASSLGLGTGDTGELFF. The CDR3, as DNA: TGTGCCAGCAGCTTAGGTCTTGGGACAGGGGACACCGGGGAGCTGTTTTTT.

The chain couples TRBV28 to TRBJ2-7; a weak D match, TRBD2 (6 bases). This CDR3 is built from 14 residues. Trimming removed 3 bases from V and 5 bases from J, with 14 bases in between. The germline V gene has CDR1 MDHEN and CDR2 SYDVKM. CDR3 loop: CASSFGRRADEQYF. CDR3 nucleotides: TGTGCCAGCAGTTTTGGGAGGAGGGCGGACGAGCAGTACTTC.

The rearrangement joins TRBV11-2 to TRBJ2-7, with D hard to call. V was cut by 5 bases and J by 5 bases, with 10 bases left in between. The CDR3 length is 12 residues. Germline loops: CDR1 SGHAT, CDR2 FQNNGV. In DNA form, the CDR3 reads TGTGCCAGCAGCCCCACTTCCCACGAGCAGTACTTC. Translation gives CASSPTSHEQYF.

This clone appeared once. The chain recombines TRBV2 with TRBJ2-5; D is undetermined. The CDR3 spans 10 residues. Germline loops: CDR1 SNHLY, CDR2 FYNNEI. The ends were cut back, 6 bases at V and 5 bases at J, with 4 bases in the middle. The CDR3 here is CASRAETQYF. The CDR3 bases are TGTGCCAGCAGGGCCGAGACCCAGTACTTC.

The chain employs TRBV11-2 and TRBJ1-2; 7 bases are shared with TRBD1. The V segment lost 5 bases and the J segment 4 bases; nucleotides outside the gene matches: 7. CDR1 SGHAT and CDR2 FQNNGV come from the germline V gene. The CDR3 is made up of 14 amino acids. This CDR3 reads CASSPLQGFYGYTF. CDR3 nucleotide sequence: TGTGCCAGCAGCCCATTACAGGGGTTCTATGGCTACACCTTC.

V usage is TRBV28 and J usage is TRBJ1-3; D perhaps matches TRBD1 (5 bases). Germline V gives CDR1 MDHEN, CDR2 SYDVKM. V lost 1 base and J 0 bases, leaving 13 bases between the germline ends. The CDR3 sequence is 17 residues long. The CDR3, as DNA: TGTGCCAGCAGTTTATTTGACAGTTCCTCCTCTGGAAACACCATATATTTT. Translation: CASSLFDSSSSGNTIYF.

V gene TRBV5-1 combines with J gene TRBJ1-2; D ambiguous. Per the germline V gene, CDR1 is SGHRS and CDR2 is YFSETQ. V was pared by 0 bases and J by 4 bases, with 19 bases between. The CDR3 sequence is 17 residues long. CDR3 loop: CASSLVAGDEMIYGYTF. Written as DNA, the CDR3 is TGCGCCAGCAGCTTGGTCGCCGGAGACGAAATGATCTATGGCTACACCTTC.

V gene TRBV19 combines with J gene TRBJ2-3; 7 bases fit TRBD1. Germline values: CDR1 LNHDA, CDR2 SQIVND (reference sequence). The CDR3 has 16 residues. V lost 3 bases to trimming and J lost 3 bases; unmatched junction nucleotides: 9. CDR3 sequence (DNA): TGTGCCAGTAGTATCGAGGGCCAGGGGGAGACAGATACGCAGTATTTT. Protein product: CASSIEGQGETDTQYF.

The J gene is TRBJ2-7, the V gene TRBV6-5, with D perhaps matching TRBD2 (5 bases). V shed 4 bases and J shed 7 bases, with 14 bases lying between them. This CDR3 has 13 amino acids. Germline assignment: CDR1 MNHEY and CDR2 SVGAGI. In nucleotides, the CDR3 is TGTGCCAGCAGTTTAGGACGGGATTTTGAGCAGTACTTC. It codes for CASSLGRDFEQYF.

The chain combines TRBV7-2 with TRBJ2-5; 11 bases match TRBD1. The ends lost 4 bases at V and 7 bases at J; junction bases unmatched: 5. The CDR3 contains 14 residues. The V gene's germline CDR1 is SGHTA and CDR2 FQGNSA. CDR3 sequence: CASSWTGGPGTQYF. CDR3 in DNA: TGTGCCAGCAGCTGGACAGGGGGCCCAGGGACCCAGTACTTC.